The rows below give T cell receptor beta chains drawn from one sample of a study of cytomegalovirus exposure and HLA in healthy donors. TCRdb's copy holds only in-frame clones and misses some; the assay was immunoSEQ multiplex PCR. The sample lists about 160,000 clones, approximately 78% occurring once. Input material: PBMCs. The origin of the receptors is a male donor in good health and CMV-seronegative. CDR3s include the opening cysteine and the closing phenylalanine or tryptophan.

length,V,J,CDR3
12,TRBV7-8,TRBJ1-3,CASSPRGHTIYF
14,TRBV5-1,TRBJ1-6,CASSFLGQGEPLHF
14,TRBV9,TRBJ2-5,CASSYRDREETQYF
16,TRBV21-1,TRBJ2-7,CASSINTGTGGHEQYF
13,TRBV28,TRBJ1-2,CASSSSGGYGYTF
11,TRBV20-1,TRBJ2-3,CSAPRADTQYF
15,TRBV28,TRBJ2-1,CASSFSGQGWSEQFF
16,TRBV29-1,TRBJ2-3,CSVPREGGLAGAREYF
18,TRBV5-1,TRBJ2-7,CASSPPGPLAGGPYEQYF
16,TRBV30,TRBJ2-7,CAWSWTAEPIEDEQYF
19,TRBV2,TRBJ2-2,CASSETLTSSRIRPGELFF
12,TRBV5-1,TRBJ2-7,CASSSQGSEQYF
16,TRBV28,TRBJ2-2,CASSFAGVLQTGELFF
17,TRBV5-5,TRBJ2-7,CASSLIPGTAPTYEQYF
15,TRBV6-5,TRBJ1-6,CASSYLTRGNSPLHF
17,TRBV4-2,TRBJ2-5,CASSQGPRQGAQETQYF
17,TRBV27,TRBJ2-1,CASSLRRGVEPYNEQFF
13,TRBV4-1,TRBJ2-1,CASSPGLYNEQFF
10,TRBV30,TRBJ1-2,CAWGGIGYPF
14,TRBV30,TRBJ2-2,CAWISGGAFGELFF
17,TRBV5-4,TRBJ2-3,CASSSNRGRTGSDTQYF
14,TRBV28,TRBJ2-3,CASSLFRPADTQYF
14,TRBV7-2,TRBJ2-1,CASSLARLAGEQFF
17,TRBV7-3,TRBJ1-1,CASSPQETGVGGTEAFF
13,TRBV5-6,TRBJ1-3,CASKMTGVNTIYF
15,TRBV11-3,TRBJ2-1,CASSFRQGLGGEQFF
15,TRBV7-6,.,CASSFGQGPGYEQYF
16,TRBV15,TRBJ2-1,CATSTMTSGMYNEQFF
16,TRBV27,TRBJ2-7,CASSSIGTSGTNEQYF
16,TRBV5-1,TRBJ2-2,CASSLARGTNTGELFF
14,TRBV18,TRBJ1-2,CASSPLTGPDLVTF
15,TRBV5-1,TRBJ2-5,CASSLTTGILETQYF
12,TRBV19,TRBJ2-7,CASSMGSYEQYF
13,TRBV27,TRBJ1-1,CASSPLAGTEAFF
13,TRBV14,TRBJ2-7,CASSQDLRGEQYF
13,TRBV7-2,TRBJ2-3,CASSLKGVDTQYF
14,TRBV10-3,TRBJ2-7,CAISEGPSSYEQYF
14,TRBV6-1,TRBJ1-1,CASSVGRGNTEAFF
13,TRBV5-8,TRBJ2-5,CASSLQGSGTQYF
15,TRBV9,TRBJ1-2,CASSARTGTGFGYTF